These T cell receptor beta chains were read from a single sample in a study of blood T cell repertoires in COVID-19. Repertoires were generated with immunoSEQ multiplex PCR, while TCRdb's copy carries only in-frame clones and drops some. The sample holds 200,000 to 250,000 clones, 90% to 95% seen once. The sequencing sample was made of peripheral blood. These receptors were collected from a man aged 60-69 years with COVID-19, enrolled during active disease. The CDR3 runs from the conserved cysteine through the conserved F or W. Fields, in order: clone size, V gene, D gene, J gene, CDR3 protein, CDR3 DNA. A D gene is named only where the DNA matches it firmly. A row's size may be missing; if present it is once, few, many or a size class.

>few|TRBV6-4|TRBD1|TRBJ1-1
CASRQGRGEAFF
TGTGCCAGCAGACAGGGGCGCGGTGAAGCTTTCTTT
>.|TRBV4-2|.|TRBJ2-1
CASSRGREAYNEQFF
TGTGCCAGCAGCCGAGGTCGTGAGGCCTACAATGAGCAGTTCTTC
>.|TRBV18|TRBD1|TRBJ1-2
CASSQTGAGDYGYTF
TGTGCCAGCTCACAAACAGGGGCCGGGGACTATGGCTACACCTTC
>once|TRBV23-1|TRBD1|TRBJ1-5
CASLDRSNQPQHF
TGCGCCAGCCTGGACAGGAGCAATCAGCCCCAGCATTTT
>.|TRBV15|TRBD1|TRBJ2-3
CATSEQGATGPGYDTQYF
TGTGCCACCAGCGAACAGGGGGCTACAGGGCCCGGTTACGATACGCAGTATTTT
>.|TRBV30|.|TRBJ2-3
CAWSETDTQYF
TGTGCCTGGAGTGAAACTGATACGCAGTATTTT
>.|TRBV2|.|TRBJ2-2
CASSKPFLQGVGHTGELFF
TGTGCCAGCAGTAAACCCTTCCTTCAGGGCGTAGGTCACACCGGGGAGCTGTTTTTT
>.|TRBV2|.|TRBJ1-5
CASSLEAPYSNQPQHF
TGTGCCAGCAGCCTGGAGGCTCCTTATAGCAATCAGCCCCAGCATTTT
>.|TRBV2|.|TRBJ1-3
CASRERGFSGNTIYF
TGTGCCAGCAGGGAGCGGGGCTTCTCTGGAAACACCATATATTTT
>.|TRBV1|.|TRBJ1-5
CTSISDRTFNQPQHF
TGCACCAGCATTTCCGACAGAACTTTTAATCAGCCCCAGCATTTT
>.|TRBV30|TRBD1|TRBJ1-5
CAWNRGLGNQPQHF
TGTGCCTGGAACAGGGGGCTTGGCAATCAGCCCCAGCATTTT